The present T cell receptor (beta chain) was sequenced within a study of post-analysis software for immune sequencing data. About this clonotype: The antigen is undetermined. One end of the junction fails to match germline, which may point to a read error.

The authors incorporated unique molecular identifiers into the TCR beta cDNA libraries. With roughly 1 to 11 million T cells as the source, some 500,000 cDNA molecules resulted. TCRdb recomputed calls from the PCR reads with MiXCR, one row per CDR3 protein. The table records around 400,000 distinct CDR3 sequences, around a third of them present only once. CDR1 is SEHNR, CDR2 FQNEAQ, per germline (reference sequence). The CDR3 totals 18 residues. Overall study findings and caveats: Samples prepared in the same batch strongly co-clustered by F measure. Controls showed lower frequencies than patients for several TRBV segments, and TRBV5-6, TRBV5-1 and TRBV20-1 were among these. People with multiple sclerosis had a significantly lower normalized Chao1 diversity than controls did.

Sequencing was done on a sample of blood. The receptor's source is a girl between 10 and 17 years old with multiple sclerosis. This rearrangement joins TRBV7-9 to TRBJ2-6; D perhaps matches TRBD1 (5 bases). The CDR3: CASSSVAGISSRANVLTF. The CDR3 DNA is TGTGCCAGCAGCTCTGTGGCAGGGATAAGCTCTCGGGCCAACGTCCTGACTTTC.